This T cell receptor (beta chain) emerged from a study of T cell responses to AZD1222 COVID-19 vaccine. V lost 8 bases, J lost 0 bases, and 13 bases stayed unmatched. CDR3 length: 17 amino acids. The germline CDR1 and CDR2 sequences are LNHDA and SQIVND (reference sequence). Using immunoSEQ multiplex PCR, the repertoire was profiled, and TCRdb retains in-frame clones only, with some absent. This table has 85,000 to 100,000 clones, 70% to 80% appearing once. This clone was counted between two and nine times. This specimen was peripheral blood, taken on day 0 of AZD1222 vaccination. The genes are TRBV19 and TRBJ1-5, with 7 bases matching TRBD1. The source is an adult in good health. The CDR3 spells CASRDSSGVHSNQPQHF. CDR3 sequence (DNA): TGTGCCAGTCGGGACAGCTCCGGGGTACATAGCAATCAGCCCCAGCATTTT.